The subject of this entry is one T cell receptor (beta chain). Per the study methods: Quantification of nucleated cells was approximated via reference gene primer amplification. Here immunoSEQ multiplex PCR was the method, and the copy in TCRdb shows in-frame clones only, minus some. V and J calls and clone size are given by that table; D and trimming were obtained from the DNA. The table includes around 700,000 clones, around 89% detected once. These data are taken from a study of blood T cell repertoires in COVID-19. Study overall: Samples representing acute and convalescent COVID-19 were sourced from the United States, Italy and Spain. Nucleic acid was either cDNA or gDNA, and it came from T cells, B-cell-depleted T cells, or PBMCs.

Losses at the gene ends were 2 bases for V and 6 bases for J; bases not matched to a gene: 12. Germline V CDR1 and CDR2: MNHEY, SVGAGI. The CDR3 extends over 16 amino acids. The receptor's source is a woman between 18 and 29 years old with acute or convalescent COVID-19. Sequenced material: peripheral blood. The gene calls are TRBV6-5 and TRBJ2-7; 8 bases match TRBD2. CDR3 coding DNA: TGTGCCAGCAGTTACCGCCGGACTAGCCACAACAGCGAGCAGTACTTC. This gives the protein CASSYRRTSHNSEQYF.